The sequence of this TCR beta chain was determined in a study of control samples from healthy donors and cancer patients. There are 13 residues in the CDR3. V trimming: 5 bases; J trimming: 5 bases; junction bases outside the gene matches: 3. CDR1 and CDR2 (germline): MNHEY, SMNVEV (reference sequence). Assay used: immunoSEQ multiplex PCR; TCRdb lists only in-frame clones, some missing. The sample yields 100,000 to 150,000 clones, roughly 84% seen once. The sequencing input was blood. J is TRBJ2-5 and V is TRBV27; TRBD1 matches 9 bases. The origin of this receptor is a man aged 35 to 55 in good health. The CDR3 here is CASSRDREETQYF. CDR3 DNA sequence: TGTGCCAGCAGTCGGGACAGGGAGGAGACCCAGTACTTC.